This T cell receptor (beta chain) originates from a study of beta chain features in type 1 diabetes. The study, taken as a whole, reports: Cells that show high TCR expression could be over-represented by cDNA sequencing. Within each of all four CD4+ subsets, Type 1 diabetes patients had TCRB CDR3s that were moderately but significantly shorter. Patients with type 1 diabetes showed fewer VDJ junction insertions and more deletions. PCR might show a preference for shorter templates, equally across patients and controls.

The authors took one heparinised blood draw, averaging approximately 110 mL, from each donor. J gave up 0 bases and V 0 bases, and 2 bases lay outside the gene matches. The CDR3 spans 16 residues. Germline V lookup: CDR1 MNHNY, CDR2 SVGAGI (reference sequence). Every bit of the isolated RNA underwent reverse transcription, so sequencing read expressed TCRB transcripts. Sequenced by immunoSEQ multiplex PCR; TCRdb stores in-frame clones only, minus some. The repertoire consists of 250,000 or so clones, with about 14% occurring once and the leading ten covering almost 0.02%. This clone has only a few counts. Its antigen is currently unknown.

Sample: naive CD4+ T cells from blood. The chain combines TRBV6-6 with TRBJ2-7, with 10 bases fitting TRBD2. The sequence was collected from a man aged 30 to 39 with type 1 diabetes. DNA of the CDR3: TGTGCCAGCAGTTACTCGTCTAGCGGGAGCTCCTACGAGCAGTACTTC. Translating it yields CASSYSSSGSSYEQYF.